Each of the 21 T cell receptor beta chains below was sequenced from the same sample in a study of vaccination and CD4 T cells after COVID-19. Treatment noted: roughly 10-day PBMC culture with coronavirus spike peptide pools or control peptides (ViraFEST assay). Once obtained from cultured CD4+ T cells, the DNA was sequenced using the Oncomine TCR Beta short-read assay. Using its own MiXCR run on the PCR reads, TCRdb lists one record per CDR3 protein. The sample yields around 13,000 distinct CDR3 sequences, 20% to 25% seen once. Which antigens these TCRs recognize remains unknown. The specimen comprised CD4+ T cells from blood, cultured in vitro, sampled after SARS-CoV-2 vaccination. The receptors stem from a human donor who had recovered from COVID-19.

This clonotype appeared a few times. The chain is built from TRBV20-1 and TRBJ2-3; 10 bases are a match to TRBD2. V shed 3 bases, J shed 6 bases, and the junction held 21 bases outside the gene matches. Looked up from germline, CDR1 is DFQATT and CDR2 is SNEGSKA (reference sequence). CDR3 length: 19 amino acids. CDR3: CSASRPFWTSGNEGDTQYF. CDR3 DNA sequence: TGCAGTGCTAGTAGGCCTTTCTGGACTAGCGGAAATGAGGGGGATACGCAGTATTTT.

This clonotype was seen only a few times. The genes are TRBV12-3 or TRBV12-4 and TRBJ2-3, with a possible D match to TRBD1 (5 bases). Trimming pared 6 bases from V and 5 bases from J, leaving 15 bases between. CDR3 size: 14 residues. The chain's CDR3 is CASSPDSRIDTQYF. The CDR3 DNA sequence: TGTGCCAGCAGCCCTGACAGCAGGATAGATACGCAGTATTTT.

Only a few counts were recorded for this clonotype. The genes are TRBV6-5 and TRBJ1-3; TRBD1 aligns across 8 bases. CDR1 is MNHEY and CDR2 is SVGAGI in the germline V gene. V was clipped by 4 bases and J by 2 bases; unmatched bases: 1. This CDR3 is 14 amino acids long. The CDR3, as DNA: TGTGCCAGCAGTTCGACAGGGGCTGGAAACACCATATATTTT. Translated: CASSSTGAGNTIYF.

In its sample, this clonotype was seen a few times. CDR3 loop: CSAPKGGRNTIYF. In DNA, the CDR3 is TGCAGTGCACCGAAGGGGGGACGAAACACCATATATTTT. The rearrangement links TRBV20-1 to TRBJ1-3, with D tentatively TRBD1 (6 bases). The CDR3 has 13 residues. V was shortened by 6 bases and J by 5 bases, with 14 bases between the two germline ends. Per the germline V gene, CDR1 is DFQATT and CDR2 is SNEGSKA (reference sequence).

This chain joins TRBV5-1 and TRBJ2-1; no clear D gene. Germline CDR1 is SGHRS and CDR2 is YFSETQ. V was trimmed by 3 bases and J by 9 bases, leaving 13 bases between them. This CDR3 has 13 residues. The DNA for the CDR3 is TGCGCCAGCAGCTCGATACTCTACGGTGAGCAGTTCTTC. Amino acids: CASSSILYGEQFF.

This clonotype has a handful of counts. The chain combines TRBV7-2 with TRBJ1-5, with 8 bases lining up with TRBD1. V was pared by 5 bases and J by 5 bases, with 8 bases of the junction left unmatched. Germline V CDR1 and CDR2: SGHTA, FQGNSA. The CDR3 is 15 amino acids. CDR3 nucleotide sequence: TGTGCCAGCAGCCGGACAGGGAGATGGGATCAGCCCCAGCATTTT. It yields the protein CASSRTGRWDQPQHF.

The chain links TRBV11-3 to TRBJ2-1, with TRBD1 matching over 7 bases. CDR1 and CDR2 (germline): SGHNT, YENEEA. The CDR3 totals 13 residues. V shed 4 bases and J 7 bases; nucleotides not matched to a gene: 4. For the CDR3, the DNA is TGTGCCAGCAGCTCCTCAGGGGGTAATGAGCAGTTCTTC. Its translation is CASSSSGGNEQFF.

V and J are TRBV7-9 and TRBJ1-1; no clear D. Trimming left V 0 bases short and J 1 base short, with 3 bases between. The CDR3 loop spans 13 amino acids. Germline CDR1 and CDR2: SEHNR and FQNEAQ (reference sequence). DNA for the CDR3: TGTGCCAGCAGCTTAGCCCGGAACACTGAAGCTTTCTTT. As protein: CASSLARNTEAFF.

The chain carries TRBV7-2 and TRBJ1-6, with D tentatively TRBD1 (6 bases). This CDR3 comprises 15 residues. Between the trimmed V and J ends, which lost 10 bases and 9 bases, there was a span of 22 bases. Germline CDR1 is SGHTA and CDR2 is FQGNSA. The CDR3 region is CAIHLSRGLGSPLHF. The CDR3 DNA reads TGTGCCATCCATCTTAGCCGGGGGCTTGGTTCACCCCTCCACTTT.

V gene TRBV5-1 combines with J gene TRBJ1-3; tentative D call: TRBD1 (5 bases). V was cut by 1 base and J by 4 bases, with 9 bases left in between. CDR1 is SGHRS and CDR2 is YFSETQ in the germline V gene. The CDR3 totals 14 residues. CDR3 DNA sequence: TGCGCCAGCAGCTTGCCCGGGGACGGAAACACCATATATTTT. It codes for CASSLPGDGNTIYF.

V is TRBV7-2 and J is TRBJ2-5; D gene ambiguous. The CDR3 runs to 14 residues. Germline loops: CDR1 SGHTA, CDR2 FQGNSA. Between the trimmed V and J ends, which lost 5 bases and 4 bases, there was a span of 14 bases. This CDR3 reads CASSALGMVETQYF. The CDR3 coding sequence is TGTGCCAGCAGCGCGTTAGGGATGGTAGAGACCCAGTACTTC.

Concerning this clonotype itself: An end of the junction does not agree with germline; a read error may underlie this. V usage is TRBV6-1 and J usage is TRBJ1-5; a possible D gene is TRBD1 (5 bases). Germline V gene data show CDR1 as MNHNS and CDR2 as SASEGT. This CDR3 comprises 16 residues. The CDR3 is CVSSPTEGTILQPQHF. CDR3 nucleotides: TGTGTCAGCAGTCCCACCGAAGGGACGATACTTCAGCCCCAGCATTTT.

This sequence joins TRBV20-1 and TRBJ1-2, with 8 nucleotides matching TRBD1. The germline V gene has CDR1 DFQATT and CDR2 SNEGSKA (reference sequence). The CDR3 covers 15 residues. The trim removed 3 bases at V and 7 bases at J, leaving 13 bases unmatched. The CDR3 region is CSASTQQQGVGGYTF. The DNA of the CDR3 is TGCAGTGCTAGCACCCAACAACAGGGGGTGGGTGGCTACACCTTC.

The rearrangement joins TRBV6-2 or TRBV6-3 to TRBJ2-7; 11 bases agree with TRBD2. Per germline, CDR1 MNHEY and CDR2 SVGEGT. Losses at the gene ends were 5 bases for V and 6 bases for J; bases not matched to a gene: 6. The CDR3 extends over 14 amino acids. CDR3 DNA sequence: TGTGCCAGCAGTGAGACTAGCGGGATCTCCGAGCAGTACTTC. Encoded protein: CASSETSGISEQYF.

Comments on this clonotype: A much larger clone sits a single nucleotide away, making a read error possible. V usage is TRBV7-9 and J usage is TRBJ1-1; D perhaps matches TRBD1 (5 bases). Germline values: CDR1 SEHNR, CDR2 FQNEAQ (reference sequence). The CDR3 has 18 amino acids. The CDR3 nucleotides read TGTGTCAGCAGCTCAAGAGTTCGGGGGAAGTCATGGGACACTGAAGCTTTCTTT. It yields the protein CVSSSRVRGKSWDTEAFF.

This clonotype turned up a few times. The V and J genes are TRBV2 and TRBJ1-2; D might be TRBD1 (5 bases). The V end was cut by 6 bases, the J end by 4 bases, with 12 bases between. In germline, CDR1 is SNHLY, CDR2 FYNNEI. There are 13 residues in the CDR3. CDR3 protein: CASRQGQGYGYTF. DNA for the CDR3: TGTGCCAGCAGACAAGGACAAGGCTATGGCTACACCTTC.

The rearrangement joins TRBV6-1 to TRBJ2-7; TRBD1 might be the D (6 bases). The V end lost 8 bases, the J end lost 2 bases, and 10 bases lay between the germline ends. Looked up from germline, CDR1 is MNHNS and CDR2 is SASEGT. The CDR3 consists of 12 residues. DNA of the CDR3: TGTGCCAGCGGGACACCTCCCTACGAGCAGTACTTC. Protein: CASGTPPYEQYF.

This clonotype was detected only a few times. The rearrangement links TRBV6-1 to TRBJ1-1; possibly TRBD1 for D (5 bases). Looked up from germline, CDR1 is MNHNS and CDR2 is SASEGT. CDR3 length: 15 amino acids. V lost 4 bases and J 5 bases, leaving 17 bases between the germline ends. The CDR3 region has the DNA TGTGCCAGCAGTGCTAGGGGTCGGAGGTCGACTGAAGCTTTCTTT. Translation gives CASSARGRRSTEAFF.

There are a few counts of this clonotype. The rearrangement links TRBV27 to TRBJ1-1; the D gene is possibly TRBD1 (5 bases). Trimming removed 9 bases at V and 1 base at J, with 15 bases between. This CDR3 is built from 14 residues. Germline loops: CDR1 MNHEY, CDR2 SMNVEV (reference sequence). The CDR3 sequence is CASRRQGGNTEAFF. CDR3 bases: TGTGCCAGTCGCCGCCAGGGCGGGAACACTGAAGCTTTCTTT.

J is TRBJ2-6 and V is TRBV19; perhaps TRBD1 as D (5 bases). V was pared by 6 bases and J by 0 bases, with 12 bases between. The germline CDR1 and CDR2 sequences are LNHDA and SQIVND (reference sequence). The CDR3 contains 16 residues. The DNA of the CDR3 is TGTGCCAGTAGCCGACAGACTTACTCTGGGGCCAACGTCCTGACTTTC. Its translation: CASSRQTYSGANVLTF.

This chain uses TRBV29-1 with TRBJ2-3, with 14 nucleotides matching TRBD2. CDR1 and CDR2 from the germline V gene are SQVTM and ANQGSEA. The CDR3 runs to 15 residues. V shed 1 base, J shed 3 bases, and the junction held 0 bases outside the gene matches. CDR3 coding DNA: TGCAGCGTTGAAGGGACTAGCGGGAGGACAGATACGCAGTATTTT. Amino acids: CSVEGTSGRTDTQYF.